Sequencing of this TCR beta chain was carried out in a study of cytomegalovirus exposure and HLA in healthy donors. General study points: The authors later linked a missense DCLRE1C variant to TCR beta V- and J-gene trimming.

In regard to this clone: What it binds is not known.

This PCR relied on a set of 60 Vbeta primers and 13 Jbeta primers. Some clones are missing from TCRdb's copy, which holds only in-frame ones; the method was immunoSEQ multiplex PCR. The sample data list about 150,000 clones. This CDR3 region has 14 residues. Germline V gene sequence: CDR1 SGDLS, CDR2 YYNGEE. The ends were cut back, 0 bases at V and 2 bases at J, with 7 bases in the middle. The sample was PBMCs. This TCR came from a man younger than 40 in good health and CMV-seronegative. The chain links TRBV9 to TRBJ2-3; D remains ambiguous. The CDR3 protein is CASSVGQHTDTQYF. For the CDR3, the DNA is TGTGCCAGCAGCGTAGGGCAACACACAGATACGCAGTATTTT.